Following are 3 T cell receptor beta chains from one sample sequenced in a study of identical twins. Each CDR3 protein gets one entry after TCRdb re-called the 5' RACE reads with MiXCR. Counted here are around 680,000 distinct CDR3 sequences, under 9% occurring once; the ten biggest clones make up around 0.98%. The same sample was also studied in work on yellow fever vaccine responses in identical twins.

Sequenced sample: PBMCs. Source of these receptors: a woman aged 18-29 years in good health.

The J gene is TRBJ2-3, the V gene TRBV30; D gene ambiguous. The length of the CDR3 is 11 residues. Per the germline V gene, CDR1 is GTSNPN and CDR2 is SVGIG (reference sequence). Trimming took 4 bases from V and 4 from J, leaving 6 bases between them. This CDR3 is CAWTEADTQYF. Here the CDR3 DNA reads TGTGCCTGGACCGAAGCAGATACGCAGTATTTT.

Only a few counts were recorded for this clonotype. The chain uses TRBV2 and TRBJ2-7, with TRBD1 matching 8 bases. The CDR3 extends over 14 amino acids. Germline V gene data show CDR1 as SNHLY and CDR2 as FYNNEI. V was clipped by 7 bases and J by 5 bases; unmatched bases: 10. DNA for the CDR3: TGTGCCAGCACCAGCGGGCAGGGGGCAGACGAGCAGTACTTC. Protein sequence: CASTSGQGADEQYF.

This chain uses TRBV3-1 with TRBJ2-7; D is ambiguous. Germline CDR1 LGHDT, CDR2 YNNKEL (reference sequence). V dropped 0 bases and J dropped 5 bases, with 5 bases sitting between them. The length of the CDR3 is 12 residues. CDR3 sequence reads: CASSQDFHEQYF. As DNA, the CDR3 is TGTGCCAGCAGCCAAGACTTTCACGAGCAGTACTTC.